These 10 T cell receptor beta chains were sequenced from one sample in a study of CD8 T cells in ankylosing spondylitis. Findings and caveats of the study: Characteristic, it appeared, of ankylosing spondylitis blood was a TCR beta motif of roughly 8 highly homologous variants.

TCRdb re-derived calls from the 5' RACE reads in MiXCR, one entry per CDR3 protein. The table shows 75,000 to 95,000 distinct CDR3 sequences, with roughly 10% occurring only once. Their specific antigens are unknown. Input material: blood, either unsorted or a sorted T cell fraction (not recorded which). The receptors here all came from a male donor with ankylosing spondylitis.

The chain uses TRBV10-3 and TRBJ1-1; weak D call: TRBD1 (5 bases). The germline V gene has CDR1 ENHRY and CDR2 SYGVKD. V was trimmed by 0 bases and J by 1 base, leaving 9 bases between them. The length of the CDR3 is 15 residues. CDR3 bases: TGTGCCATCAGTGAGTCGACTCAGGGGAACACTGAAGCTTTCTTT. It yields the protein CAISESTQGNTEAFF.

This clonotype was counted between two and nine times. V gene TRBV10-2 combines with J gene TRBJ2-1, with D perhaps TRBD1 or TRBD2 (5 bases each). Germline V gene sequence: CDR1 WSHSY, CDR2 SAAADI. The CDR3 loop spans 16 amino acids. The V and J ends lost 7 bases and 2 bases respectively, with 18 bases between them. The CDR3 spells CASIGPGTDTYNEQFF. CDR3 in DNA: TGCGCCAGCATTGGACCTGGGACGGATACCTACAATGAGCAGTTCTTC.

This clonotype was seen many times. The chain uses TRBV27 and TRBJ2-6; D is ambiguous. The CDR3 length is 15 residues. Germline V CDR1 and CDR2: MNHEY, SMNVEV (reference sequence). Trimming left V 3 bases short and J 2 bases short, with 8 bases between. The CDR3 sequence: CASSFVGTGANVLTF. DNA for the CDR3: TGTGCCAGCAGTTTTGTGGGTACTGGGGCCAACGTCCTGACTTTC.

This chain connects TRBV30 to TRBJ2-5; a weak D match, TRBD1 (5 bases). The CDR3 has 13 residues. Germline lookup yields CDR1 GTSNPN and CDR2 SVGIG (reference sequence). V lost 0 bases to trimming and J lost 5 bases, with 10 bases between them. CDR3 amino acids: CAWSVQAGETQYF. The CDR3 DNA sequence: TGTGCCTGGAGTGTACAGGCAGGGGAGACCCAGTACTTC.

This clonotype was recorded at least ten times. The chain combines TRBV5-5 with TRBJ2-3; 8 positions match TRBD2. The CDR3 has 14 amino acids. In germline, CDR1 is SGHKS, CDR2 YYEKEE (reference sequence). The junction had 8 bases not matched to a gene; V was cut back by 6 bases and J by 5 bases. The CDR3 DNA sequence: TGTGCCAGCAAGCGACTAGCGAGGGGAGATACGCAGTATTTT. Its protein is CASKRLARGDTQYF.

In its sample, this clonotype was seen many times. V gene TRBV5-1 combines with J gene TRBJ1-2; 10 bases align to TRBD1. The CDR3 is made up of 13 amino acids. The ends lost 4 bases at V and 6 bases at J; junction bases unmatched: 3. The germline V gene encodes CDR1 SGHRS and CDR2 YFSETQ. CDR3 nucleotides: TGCGCCAGCAGCGTGACAGGGGGCGATGGCTACACCTTC. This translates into CASSVTGGDGYTF. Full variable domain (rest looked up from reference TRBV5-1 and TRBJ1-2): KAGVTQTPRYLIKTRGQQVTLSCSPISGHRSVSWYQQTPGQGLQFLFEYFSETQRNKGNFPGRFSGRQFSNSRSEMNVSTLELGDSALYLCASSVTGGDGYTFGSGTRLTVV.

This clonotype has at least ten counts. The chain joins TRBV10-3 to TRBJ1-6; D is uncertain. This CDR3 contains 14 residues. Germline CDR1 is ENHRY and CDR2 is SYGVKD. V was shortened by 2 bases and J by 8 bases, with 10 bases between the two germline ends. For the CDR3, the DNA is TGTGCCATCAGTGAGGGCAGATGGGATTCACCCCTCCACTTT. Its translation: CAISEGRWDSPLHF.

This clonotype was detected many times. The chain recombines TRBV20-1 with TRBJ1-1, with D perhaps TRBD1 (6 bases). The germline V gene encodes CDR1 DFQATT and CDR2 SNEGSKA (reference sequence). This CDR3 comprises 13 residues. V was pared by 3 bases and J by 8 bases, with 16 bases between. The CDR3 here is CSASTTGLTEAFF. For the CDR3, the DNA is TGCAGTGCTAGTACGACAGGCTTGACCGAAGCTTTCTTT.

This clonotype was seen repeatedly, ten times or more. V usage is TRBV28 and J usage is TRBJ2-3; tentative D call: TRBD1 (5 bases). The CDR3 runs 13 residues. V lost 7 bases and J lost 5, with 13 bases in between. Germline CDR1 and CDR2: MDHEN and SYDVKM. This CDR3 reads CASIGATGDTQYF. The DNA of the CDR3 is TGTGCCAGCATAGGGGCTACTGGAGATACGCAGTATTTT.

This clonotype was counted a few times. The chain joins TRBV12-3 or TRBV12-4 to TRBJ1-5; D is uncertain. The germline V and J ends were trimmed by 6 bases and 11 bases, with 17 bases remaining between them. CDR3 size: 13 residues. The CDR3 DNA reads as TGTGCCAGCAGCCCTACCGCCATCGGGGCCCAGCATTTT. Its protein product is CASSPTAIGAQHF.